This paragraph reports one T cell receptor (beta chain). The sample comes from a study of control samples from healthy donors and cancer patients. Only in-frame clones appear in the TCRdb table, and some are missing; sequencing was by immunoSEQ multiplex PCR. The table has 120,000 to 150,000 clones, about nine tenths seen once. The TCR was taken from a man aged 25-45 years in good health. Sequenced sample: blood.

The DNA for the CDR3 is TGTGCCAGCTCACCGGGGACTAGCGACGAGCAGTTCTTC. This sequence encodes CASSPGTSDEQFF. The chain has TRBV18 and TRBJ2-1; 10 bases are shared with TRBD2. The CDR3 has 13 residues. Germline CDR1 reads KGHSH; CDR2 reads LQKENI. The V segment lost 3 bases and the J segment 10 bases; nucleotides outside the gene matches: 3.